The 27 T cell receptor beta chains presented below share a single source sample, sequenced in a study of T cell responses to AZD1222 COVID-19 vaccine. The method was immunoSEQ multiplex PCR; TCRdb's version includes in-frame clones alone and lacks a portion of them. The table shows about 150,000 clones, with approximately 90% occurring only once. The material sequenced was peripheral blood, taken on day 0 of AZD1222 vaccination. The origin of the receptors is an adult in good health.

The rearrangement links TRBV7-2 to TRBJ1-3; D is ambiguous. The V end lost 5 bases, the J end lost 2 bases, and 22 bases lay between the germline ends. This CDR3 region has 18 residues. CDR1 and CDR2 from the germline V gene are SGHTA and FQGNSA. The CDR3 DNA reads as TGTGCCAGCAGCGACCTGGAAAGCTGGATATTCGCTGGAAACACCATATATTTT. Its protein product is CASSDLESWIFAGNTIYF.

The rearrangement joins TRBV10-3 to TRBJ2-7; D is perhaps TRBD1 or TRBD2 (7 bases each). The CDR3 spans 17 residues. The V and J ends lost 3 bases and 3 bases respectively, with 21 bases between them. The germline V gene has CDR1 ENHRY and CDR2 SYGVKD. The CDR3 reads CAISDWPQGEGNYEQYF. As DNA, the CDR3 is TGTGCCATCAGTGACTGGCCGCAGGGGGAGGGAAACTACGAGCAGTACTTC.

The chain combines TRBV6-5 with TRBJ2-2; TRBD1 agrees at 8 bases. This CDR3 comprises 15 residues. Trimming at V came to 6 bases and at J to 2 bases, leaving 5 bases not matched to a gene. In germline, CDR1 is MNHEY, CDR2 SVGAGI. The CDR3 spells CASSTGQGNTGELFF. CDR3 coding DNA: TGTGCCAGCAGCACCGGACAGGGCAACACCGGGGAGCTGTTTTTT.

The chain has TRBV28 and TRBJ1-5, with D unresolved. This CDR3 spans 13 amino acids. The germline CDR1 and CDR2 sequences are MDHEN and SYDVKM. V gave up 3 bases and J gave up 7 bases, with 10 bases separating them. The CDR3 DNA reads TGTGCCAGCAGTTTTGAGGCTAACCAGCCCCAGCATTTT. It specifies CASSFEANQPQHF.

The chain combines TRBV28 with TRBJ1-5; D may be TRBD1 (6 bases). V lost 3 bases and J lost 3, with 9 bases in between. The CDR3 has 14 amino acids. Germline CDR1 is MDHEN and CDR2 is SYDVKM. CDR3 nucleotide sequence: TGTGCCAGCAGTTTTGGACAGTTCAATCAGCCCCAGCATTTT. Protein product: CASSFGQFNQPQHF.

The chain is built from TRBV5-1 and TRBJ2-1, with D unclear. V dropped 1 base and J dropped 4 bases, with 3 bases sitting between them. The germline gives CDR1 SGHRS, CDR2 YFSETQ. This CDR3 is 12 amino acids long. The CDR3 spells CASSLLYNEQFF. In DNA form, the CDR3 reads TGCGCCAGCAGCTTGCTGTACAATGAGCAGTTCTTC.

The rearrangement uses TRBV27 and TRBJ1-1; D is undetermined. The CDR3 is 16 residues long. From germline, CDR1 is MNHEY and CDR2 SMNVEV (reference sequence). V lost 4 bases, J lost 2 bases, and 17 bases lay in between. Here the CDR3 reads CASSYRPPSGNTEAFF. The CDR3 bases are TGTGCCAGCAGTTACCGCCCCCCTTCAGGTAACACTGAAGCTTTCTTT.

The chain has TRBV28 and TRBJ1-3; D perhaps matches TRBD1 (5 bases). Trimming took off 6 bases at V and 2 bases at J, with 20 bases between the two ends. The CDR3 has 17 residues. Germline V gene data show CDR1 as MDHEN and CDR2 as SYDVKM. CDR3 bases: TGTGCCAGCAGCAGTCCATCCAGACAGCCACCTGGAAACACCATATATTTT. It codes for CASSSPSRQPPGNTIYF.

This clone has a single count. This sequence joins TRBV4-1 and TRBJ1-5; 7 bases map to TRBD1. Germline V CDR1 and CDR2: MGHRA, YSYEKL. J was trimmed by 7 bases and V by 4 bases; bases with no gene match: 7. This CDR3 spans 14 amino acids. CDR3 DNA sequence: TGCGCCAGCAGCCCCACCGACAGGGACCAGCCCCAGCATTTT. Amino acid sequence: CASSPTDRDQPQHF.

The gene calls are TRBV23-1 and TRBJ2-1; D is unresolved. TRBV23-1 is known as an ORF, though its function is uncertain. V dropped 4 bases and J dropped 9 bases, with 10 bases sitting between them. The CDR3 is 12 residues long. CDR3 DNA sequence: TGCGCCAGCAGTCGGGAATTCGGTGAGCAGTTCTTC. Protein: CASSREFGEQFF.

The V call is TRBV18, the J call TRBJ1-3; the match to TRBD1 covers 7 bases. The V and J ends lost 4 bases and 0 bases, in that order; junction bases with no gene match: 6. The CDR3 runs 16 residues. Germline lookup yields CDR1 KGHSH and CDR2 LQKENI. CDR3 protein: CASSQNPGGSGNTIYF. CDR3 sequence (DNA): TGTGCCAGCTCACAAAACCCAGGGGGCTCTGGAAACACCATATATTTT.

The V gene is TRBV4-3, the J gene TRBJ1-2, with a tentative D call TRBD1 (5 bases). Germline CDR1 and CDR2: LGHNA and YSLEER. V lost 0 bases, J lost 3 bases, and 11 bases lay in between. The CDR3 contains 15 residues. CDR3 DNA sequence: TGCGCCAGCAGCCAAGATTCAGGGATTCACTATGGCTACACCTTC. Translating it yields CASSQDSGIHYGYTF.

The chain is built from TRBV24-1 and TRBJ1-1, with D possibly matching TRBD1 (6 bases). The V gene's germline CDR1 is KGHDR and CDR2 SFDVKD. The CDR3 length is 12 residues. V lost 3 bases to trimming and J lost 11 bases, with 12 bases between them. The CDR3 sequence: CATSDARGRAFF. Written as DNA, the CDR3 is TGTGCCACCAGTGATGCCAGGGGACGGGCTTTCTTT.

This clone came up a few times. The V gene is TRBV9, the J gene TRBJ2-1; 7 bases agree with TRBD2. V lost 0 bases, J lost 3 bases, and 3 bases stayed unmatched. The germline V gene has CDR1 SGDLS and CDR2 YYNGEE. CDR3 size: 15 residues. The CDR3 bases are TGTGCCAGCAGCGTAGGGCGGGACTACTACAATGAGCAGTTCTTC. As protein: CASSVGRDYYNEQFF.

This chain connects TRBV7-9 to TRBJ2-7, with a possible D match to TRBD1 (6 bases). This CDR3 is built from 14 residues. The V and J ends lost 3 bases and 3 bases respectively, with 12 bases between them. Germline lookup yields CDR1 SEHNR and CDR2 FQNEAQ (reference sequence). The CDR3 region has the DNA TGTGCCAGCAGCTTTACCCAGGGGAGCTACGAGCAGTACTTC. It is translated as CASSFTQGSYEQYF.

The chain has TRBV20-1 and TRBJ2-3; the match to TRBD2 covers 7 bases. The CDR3 is made up of 14 amino acids. Germline V lookup: CDR1 DFQATT, CDR2 SNEGSKA (reference sequence). The trim removed 3 bases at V and 6 bases at J, leaving 9 bases unmatched. CDR3: CSASRRRGSDTQYF. The CDR3 bases are TGCAGTGCTAGTCGTCGGCGGGGGTCTGATACGCAGTATTTT.

The V and J genes are TRBV5-4 and TRBJ2-3, with D maybe TRBD2 (5 bases). This CDR3 has 16 amino acids. Germline CDR1 SGHNT, CDR2 YYREEE (reference sequence). Trimming cost V 4 bases and J 2 bases, with 17 bases left between them. CDR3 in DNA: TGTGCCAGCAGCCCACGCGAGCGGATACACACAGATACGCAGTATTTT. Protein product: CASSPRERIHTDTQYF.

The rearrangement links TRBV28 to TRBJ2-1; no clear D. CDR1 is MDHEN, CDR2 SYDVKM, per germline. The CDR3 length is 14 residues. The V and J ends lost 5 bases and 4 bases respectively, with 12 bases between them. The CDR3 here is CASSLSIAYNEQFF. In DNA form, the CDR3 reads TGTGCCAGCAGTCTGTCGATCGCGTACAATGAGCAGTTCTTC.

The DNA of the CDR3 is TGTGCCAGCATAAAATCAACAGGGTTGCGTCAGCCCCAGCATTTT. As protein: CASIKSTGLRQPQHF. V usage is TRBV28 and J usage is TRBJ1-5; possible D gene TRBD1, 6 bases. Germline V lookup: CDR1 MDHEN, CDR2 SYDVKM. The V gene lost 7 bases and the J gene lost 6 bases, with 19 bases spanning the gap. The CDR3 is 15 amino acids.

V is TRBV27 and J is TRBJ2-5, with 7 bases matching TRBD1. V lost 0 bases, J lost 4 bases, and 5 bases stayed unmatched. The germline gives CDR1 MNHEY, CDR2 SMNVEV (reference sequence). This CDR3 region has 15 residues. For the CDR3, the DNA is TGTGCCAGCAGTTTATCGACAGGGTTCGGAGAGACCCAGTACTTC. This translates into CASSLSTGFGETQYF.

The genes are TRBV28 and TRBJ1-2; D not certain. V was clipped by 5 bases and J by 4 bases, with 14 bases between them. The CDR3 runs 14 residues. Germline V gives CDR1 MDHEN, CDR2 SYDVKM. In DNA, the CDR3 is TGTGCCAGCAGTACCCGGCGGTCGGTCTATGGCTACACCTTC. It is translated as CASSTRRSVYGYTF.

V gene TRBV6-2 or TRBV6-3 combines with J gene TRBJ2-7; 7 bases match TRBD2. V shed 4 bases, J shed 1 base, and the junction held 13 bases outside the gene matches. Germline-derived CDR1 and CDR2 are MNHEY and SVGEGT. This CDR3 contains 17 residues. CDR3 nucleotides: TGTGCCAGCAGTTCCCCCCGAACTAGCGCGAATTCCTACGAGCAGTACTTC. Amino acids: CASSSPRTSANSYEQYF.

The chain has TRBV10-3 and TRBJ1-3; 12 bases align to TRBD1. CDR1 and CDR2 from the germline V gene are ENHRY and SYGVKD. V lost 6 bases and J lost 3; bases outside the gene matches: 6. This CDR3 spans 16 amino acids. This chain's CDR3 is CAISGTGGVGGNTIYF. Written as DNA, the CDR3 is TGTGCCATCAGCGGGACAGGGGGCGTGGGTGGAAACACCATATATTTT.

The genes are TRBV6-5 and TRBJ1-1; D gene ambiguous. The CDR3 has 14 residues. CDR1 MNHEY and CDR2 SVGAGI come from the germline V gene. Trimming left V 6 bases short and J 0 bases short, with 11 bases between. The DNA of the CDR3 is TGTGCCAGCAGGGCCCTGGGGTTGAACACTGAAGCTTTCTTT. Translation: CASRALGLNTEAFF.

This sequence joins TRBV19 and TRBJ1-5; 9 bases are shared with TRBD1. The J segment lost 3 bases and the V segment lost 5 bases, leaving 5 bases of the junction unmatched. This CDR3 region has 15 residues. Looked up from germline, CDR1 is LNHDA and CDR2 is SQIVND (reference sequence). CDR3 sequence (DNA): TGTGCCAGTAGTTCCCGGGACAGGGTCAATCAGCCCCAGCATTTT. As protein: CASSSRDRVNQPQHF.

The V call is TRBV6-5, the J call TRBJ2-2, with a possible D match to TRBD2 (6 bases). CDR1 and CDR2 (germline): MNHEY, SVGAGI. The CDR3 runs to 15 residues. Trimming shortened V by 7 bases and J by 7 bases, and 19 bases separated the two germline ends. CDR3 bases: TGTGCCAGCACCCCTGATGGGGGGACCGGCGGGGAGCTGTTTTTT. Encoded protein: CASTPDGGTGGELFF.

The rearrangement joins TRBV4-2 to TRBJ1-1; D is unclear. CDR3 length: 15 residues. CDR1 is LGHNA and CDR2 is YNFKEQ in the germline V gene. The V end lost 4 bases, the J end lost 0 bases, and 12 bases lay between the germline ends. The CDR3 is CASSRDRTVNTEAFF. The CDR3 bases are TGTGCCAGCAGCCGAGATCGGACTGTGAACACTGAAGCTTTCTTT.